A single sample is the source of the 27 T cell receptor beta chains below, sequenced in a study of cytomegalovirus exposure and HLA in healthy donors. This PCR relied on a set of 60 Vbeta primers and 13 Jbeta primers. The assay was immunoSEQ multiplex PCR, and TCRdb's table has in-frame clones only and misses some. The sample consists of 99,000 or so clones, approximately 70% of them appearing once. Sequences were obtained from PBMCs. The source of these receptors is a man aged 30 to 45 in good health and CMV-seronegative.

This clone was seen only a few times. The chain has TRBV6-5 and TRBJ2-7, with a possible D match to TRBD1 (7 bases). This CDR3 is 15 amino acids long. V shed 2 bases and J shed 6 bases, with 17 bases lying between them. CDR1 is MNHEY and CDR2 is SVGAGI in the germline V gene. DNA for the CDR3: TGTGCCAGCAGTTACGGCGGGGCAGGGGGTGGCGAGCAGTACTTC. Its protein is CASSYGGAGGGEQYF.

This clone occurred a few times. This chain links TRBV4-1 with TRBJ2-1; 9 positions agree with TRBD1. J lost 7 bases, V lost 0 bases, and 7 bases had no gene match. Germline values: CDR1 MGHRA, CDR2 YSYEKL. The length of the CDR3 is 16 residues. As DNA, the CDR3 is TGCGCCAGCAGCCAAGAGGGACAGGGATCTAGGAATGAGCAGTTCTTC. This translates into CASSQEGQGSRNEQFF.

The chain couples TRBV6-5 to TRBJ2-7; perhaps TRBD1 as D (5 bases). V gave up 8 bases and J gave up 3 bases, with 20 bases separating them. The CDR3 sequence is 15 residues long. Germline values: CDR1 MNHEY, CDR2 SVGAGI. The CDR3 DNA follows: TGTGCCAGCCAAACTGGGGCTAGTCGTCGCTACGAGCAGTACTTC. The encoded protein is CASQTGASRRYEQYF.

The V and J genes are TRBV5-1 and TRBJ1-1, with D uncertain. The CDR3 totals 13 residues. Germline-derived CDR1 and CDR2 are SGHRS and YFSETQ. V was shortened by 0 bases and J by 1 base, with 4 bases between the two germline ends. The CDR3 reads CASSLGENTEAFF. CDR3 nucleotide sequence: TGCGCCAGCAGCTTGGGAGAGAACACTGAAGCTTTCTTT.

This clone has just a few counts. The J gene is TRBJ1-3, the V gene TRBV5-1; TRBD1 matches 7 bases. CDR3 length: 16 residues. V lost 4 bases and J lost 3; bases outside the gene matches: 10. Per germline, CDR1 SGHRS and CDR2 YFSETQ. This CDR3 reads CASSPIQQGIGNTIYF. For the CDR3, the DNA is TGCGCCAGCAGCCCTATACAACAGGGGATTGGAAACACCATATATTTT.

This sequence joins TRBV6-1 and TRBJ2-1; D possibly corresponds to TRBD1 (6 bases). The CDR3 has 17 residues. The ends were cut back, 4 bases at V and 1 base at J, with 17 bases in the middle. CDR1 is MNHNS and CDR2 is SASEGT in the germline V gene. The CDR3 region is CASSASGTRISYNEQFF. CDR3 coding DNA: TGTGCCAGCAGTGCATCCGGGACACGTATTTCCTACAATGAGCAGTTCTTC.

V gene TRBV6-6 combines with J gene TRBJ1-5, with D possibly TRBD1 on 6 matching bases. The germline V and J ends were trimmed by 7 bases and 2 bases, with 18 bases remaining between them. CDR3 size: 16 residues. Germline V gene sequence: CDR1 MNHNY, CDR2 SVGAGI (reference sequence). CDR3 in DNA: TGTGCCAGCAAAGAGTCACGGGGGGCAGGCAATCAGCCCCAGCATTTT. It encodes CASKESRGAGNQPQHF.

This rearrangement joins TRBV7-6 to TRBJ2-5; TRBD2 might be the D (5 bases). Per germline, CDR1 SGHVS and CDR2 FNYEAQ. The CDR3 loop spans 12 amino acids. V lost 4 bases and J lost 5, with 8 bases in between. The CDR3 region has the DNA TGTGCCAGCAGCTACGCGGGCGAGACCCAGTACTTC. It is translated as CASSYAGETQYF.

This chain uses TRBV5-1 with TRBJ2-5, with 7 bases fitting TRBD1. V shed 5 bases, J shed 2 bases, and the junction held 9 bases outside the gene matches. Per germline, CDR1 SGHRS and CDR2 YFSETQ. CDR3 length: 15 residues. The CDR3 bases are TGCGCCAGCAGTTCGACAGGGAGTCGGCAAGAGACCCAGTACTTC. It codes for CASSSTGSRQETQYF.

CDR3 bases: TGTGCCAGCAGGGACGGGGGGGTATTTGGAAACACCATATATTTT. The encoded protein is CASRDGGVFGNTIYF. The chain recombines TRBV6-6 with TRBJ1-3, with D possibly TRBD1 on 5 matching bases. V lost 6 bases to trimming and J lost 3 bases, with 15 bases between them. This CDR3 has 15 residues. Looked up from germline, CDR1 is MNHNY and CDR2 is SVGAGI (reference sequence).

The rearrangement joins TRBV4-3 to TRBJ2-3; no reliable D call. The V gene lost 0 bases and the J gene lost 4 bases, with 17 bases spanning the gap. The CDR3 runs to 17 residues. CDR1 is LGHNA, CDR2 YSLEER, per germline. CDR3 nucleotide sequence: TGCGCCAGCAGCCAAGATCCCTCGGGTAGCAAATCAGATACGCAGTATTTT. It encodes CASSQDPSGSKSDTQYF.

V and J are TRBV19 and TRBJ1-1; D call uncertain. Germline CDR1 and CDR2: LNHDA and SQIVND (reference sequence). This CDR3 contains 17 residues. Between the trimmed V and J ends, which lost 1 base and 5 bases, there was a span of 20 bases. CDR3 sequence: CASSIGVVVGALTEAFF. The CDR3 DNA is TGTGCCAGTAGTATAGGGGTTGTGGTCGGAGCTCTGACTGAAGCTTTCTTT.

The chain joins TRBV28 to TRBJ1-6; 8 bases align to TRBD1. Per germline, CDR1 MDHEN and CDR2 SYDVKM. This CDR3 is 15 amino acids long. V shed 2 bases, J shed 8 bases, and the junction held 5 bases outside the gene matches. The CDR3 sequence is CASSLPQTGDSPLHF. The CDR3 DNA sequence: TGTGCCAGCAGTTTACCCCAGACAGGGGATTCACCCCTCCACTTT.

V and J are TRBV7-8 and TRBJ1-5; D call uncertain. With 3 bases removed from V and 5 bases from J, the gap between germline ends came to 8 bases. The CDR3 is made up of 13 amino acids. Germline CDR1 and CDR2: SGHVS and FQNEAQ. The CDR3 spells CASSFGSDQPQHF. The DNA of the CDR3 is TGTGCCAGCAGCTTCGGGAGTGATCAGCCCCAGCATTTT. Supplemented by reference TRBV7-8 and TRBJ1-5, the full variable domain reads GAGVSQSPRYKVAKRGQDVALRCDPISGHVSLFWYQQALGQGPEFLTYFQNEAQLDKSGLPSDRFFAERPEGSVSTLKIQRTQQEDSAVYLCASSFGSDQPQHFGDGTRLSIL.

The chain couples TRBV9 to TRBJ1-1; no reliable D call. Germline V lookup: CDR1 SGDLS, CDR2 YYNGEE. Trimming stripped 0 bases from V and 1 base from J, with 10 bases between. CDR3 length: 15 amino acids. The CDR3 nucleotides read TGTGCCAGCAGCGTAGGCGGGGATTGGAACACTGAAGCTTTCTTT. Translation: CASSVGGDWNTEAFF.

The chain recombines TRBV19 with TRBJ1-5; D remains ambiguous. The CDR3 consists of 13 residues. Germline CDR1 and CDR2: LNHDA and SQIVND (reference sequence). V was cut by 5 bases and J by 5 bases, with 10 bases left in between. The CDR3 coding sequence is TGTGCCAGTAGTTTGGCATACGATCAGCCCCAGCATTTT. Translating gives CASSLAYDQPQHF.

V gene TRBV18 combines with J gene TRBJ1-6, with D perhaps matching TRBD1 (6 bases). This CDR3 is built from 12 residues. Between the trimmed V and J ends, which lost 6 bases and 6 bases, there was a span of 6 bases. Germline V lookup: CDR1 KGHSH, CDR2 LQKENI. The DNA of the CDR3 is TGTGCCAGCTCGGACAGTAATTCACCCCTCCACTTT. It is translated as CASSDSNSPLHF.

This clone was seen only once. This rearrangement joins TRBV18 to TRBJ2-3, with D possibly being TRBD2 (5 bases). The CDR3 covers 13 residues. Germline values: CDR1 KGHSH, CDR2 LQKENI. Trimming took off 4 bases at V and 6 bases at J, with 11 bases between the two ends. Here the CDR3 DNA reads TGTGCCAGCTCACTCGCGGGCCAGGATACGCAGTATTTT. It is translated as CASSLAGQDTQYF.

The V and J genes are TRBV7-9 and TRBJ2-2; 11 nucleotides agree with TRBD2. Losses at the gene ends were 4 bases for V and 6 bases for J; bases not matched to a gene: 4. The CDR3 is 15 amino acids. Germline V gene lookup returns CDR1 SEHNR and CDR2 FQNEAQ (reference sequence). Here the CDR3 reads CASSSTSGIAGELFF. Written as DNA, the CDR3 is TGTGCCAGCAGCTCGACTAGCGGGATAGCCGGGGAGCTGTTTTTT.

The CDR3 is CSVEGDRAAWYGYTF. CDR3 in DNA: TGCAGCGTTGAAGGGGACAGGGCCGCTTGGTATGGCTACACCTTC. The rearrangement links TRBV29-1 to TRBJ1-2, with 9 bases lining up with TRBD1. This CDR3 has 15 residues. The germline gives CDR1 SQVTM, CDR2 ANQGSEA. V gave up 1 base and J gave up 5 bases; unmatched junction bases: 8.

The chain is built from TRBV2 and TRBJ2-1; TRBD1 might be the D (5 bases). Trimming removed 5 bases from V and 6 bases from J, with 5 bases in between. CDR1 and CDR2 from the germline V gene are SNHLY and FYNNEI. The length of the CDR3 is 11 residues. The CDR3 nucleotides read TGTGCCAGCAGTAGGGGCAATGAGCAGTTCTTC. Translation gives CASSRGNEQFF. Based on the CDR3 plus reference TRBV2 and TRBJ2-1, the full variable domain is EPEVTQTPSHQVTQMGQEVILRCVPISNHLYFYWYRQILGQKVEFLVSFYNNEISEKSEIFDDQFSVERPDGSNFTLKIRSTKLEDSAMYFCASSRGNEQFFGPGTRLTVL.

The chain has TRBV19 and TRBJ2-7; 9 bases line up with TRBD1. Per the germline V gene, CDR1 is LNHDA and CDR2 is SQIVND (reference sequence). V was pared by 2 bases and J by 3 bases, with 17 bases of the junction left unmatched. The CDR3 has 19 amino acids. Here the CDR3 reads CASSIMLGGQGVGDYEQYF. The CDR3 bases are TGTGCCAGTAGTATAATGCTGGGGGGACAGGGAGTTGGGGACTACGAGCAGTACTTC.

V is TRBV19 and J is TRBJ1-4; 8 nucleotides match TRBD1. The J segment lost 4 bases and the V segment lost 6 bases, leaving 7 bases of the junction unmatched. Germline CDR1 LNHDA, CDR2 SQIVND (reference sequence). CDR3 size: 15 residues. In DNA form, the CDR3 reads TGTGCCAGTAGGGACCGACAGGGGATTAATGAAAAACTGTTTTTT. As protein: CASRDRQGINEKLFF.

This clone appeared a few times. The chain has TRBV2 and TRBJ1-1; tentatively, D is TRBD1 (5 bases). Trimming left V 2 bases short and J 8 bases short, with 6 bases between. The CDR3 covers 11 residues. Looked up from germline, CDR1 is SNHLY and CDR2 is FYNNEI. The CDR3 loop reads CASSESGEAFF. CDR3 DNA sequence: TGTGCCAGCAGTGAATCAGGGGAAGCTTTCTTT.

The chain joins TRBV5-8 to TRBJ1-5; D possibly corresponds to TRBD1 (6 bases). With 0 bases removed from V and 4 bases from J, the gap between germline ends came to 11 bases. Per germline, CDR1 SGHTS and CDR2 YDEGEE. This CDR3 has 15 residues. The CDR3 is CASSLGQGMNQPQHF. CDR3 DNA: TGTGCCAGCAGCTTGGGGCAGGGGATGAATCAGCCCCAGCATTTT.

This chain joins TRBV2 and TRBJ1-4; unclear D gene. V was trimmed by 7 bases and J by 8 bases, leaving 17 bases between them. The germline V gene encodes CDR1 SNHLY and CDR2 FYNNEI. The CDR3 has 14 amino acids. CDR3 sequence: CASMYWAEGEKLFF. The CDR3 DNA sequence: TGTGCCAGCATGTATTGGGCGGAGGGCGAAAAACTGTTTTTT.

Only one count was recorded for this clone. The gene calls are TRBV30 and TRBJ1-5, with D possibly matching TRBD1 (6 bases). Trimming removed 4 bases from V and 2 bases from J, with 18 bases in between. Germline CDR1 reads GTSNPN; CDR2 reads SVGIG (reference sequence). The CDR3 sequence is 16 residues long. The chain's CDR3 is CAWTQGRGAGNQPQHF. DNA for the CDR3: TGTGCCTGGACCCAGGGCCGGGGGGCAGGCAATCAGCCCCAGCATTTT.